This T cell receptor (beta chain) was recovered during a study of PD-L1 blockade in urothelial cancer. Study-wide background: Typically, measured as a median, blood samples had about 140,000 T cells.

The protocol was immunoSEQ multiplex PCR, while the TCRdb copy is restricted to in-frame clones and leaves out a portion. Found here are about 71,000 clones, about 89% of them singletons; the top ten hold around 3.5%. This CDR3 spans 15 amino acids. Germline CDR1 and CDR2: SGHAT and FQNNGV. V lost 5 bases and J lost 3; bases outside the gene matches: 6. Peripheral blood mononuclear cells were collected from every patient before and during treatment, yielding between 1 and 8 samples per patient. The J gene is TRBJ2-7, the V gene TRBV11-2; 11 nucleotides line up with TRBD2. The sequenced sample was PBMCs, obtained around atezolizumab (anti-PD-L1) treatment. This sequence was found in a man between 60 and 70 years old with urothelial cancer. The CDR3 DNA sequence: TGTGCCAGCAGCACCTTGGGACTAGCGGACTACGAGCAGTACTTC. Residues: CASSTLGLADYEQYF.